The 25 T cell receptor beta chains below all came from one sample that was sequenced in a study of CD8 T cells in ankylosing spondylitis. TCRdb re-called the 5' RACE reads through MiXCR, storing one row per CDR3 protein. This repertoire shows roughly 400,000 distinct CDR3 sequences, approximately 20% found once; its top ten account for roughly a sixth. Study-wide results and caveats: What seemed typical of ankylosing spondylitis blood was a TCR beta motif built from about 8 highly homologous variants.

No cognate antigen is known for these TCRs. The sequenced sample was blood, either unsorted or a sorted T cell fraction (not recorded which). Receptor source: a male donor with ankylosing spondylitis.

The rearrangement links TRBV5-5 to TRBJ2-1; D possibly corresponds to TRBD2 (5 bases). This CDR3 has 15 residues. Trimming cost V 2 bases and J 9 bases, with 18 bases left between them. Germline V lookup: CDR1 SGHKS, CDR2 YYEKEE (reference sequence). CDR3 bases: TGTGCCAGCAGCTTTTGGGGAGTGGTCCCCAGTGAGCAGTTCTTC. This encodes CASSFWGVVPSEQFF.

This clonotype was counted a single time. Here the CDR3 DNA reads TGTGCCAGCATTGTCGAAACGAACACCGGGGAGCTGTTTTTT. Encoded protein: CASIVETNTGELFF. The J gene is TRBJ2-2, the V gene TRBV2; D is unclear. This CDR3 spans 14 amino acids. In germline, CDR1 is SNHLY, CDR2 FYNNEI. Trimming shortened V by 7 bases and J by 0 bases, and 9 bases separated the two germline ends. The complete variable domain, with remaining parts taken from reference TRBV2 and TRBJ2-2, reads EPEVTQTPSHQVTQMGQEVILRCVPISNHLYFYWYRQILGQKVEFLVSFYNNEISEKSEIFDDQFSVERPDGSNFTLKIRSTKLEDSAMYFCASIVETNTGELFFGEGSRLTVL.

The chain employs TRBV20-1 and TRBJ2-3, with D perhaps TRBD2 (6 bases). The CDR3 contains 15 residues. Germline CDR1 and CDR2: DFQATT and SNEGSKA (reference sequence). V lost 6 bases, J lost 4 bases, and 20 bases lay in between. The CDR3 sequence: CSAPRRGGNPDTQYF. The CDR3 DNA reads TGCAGTGCCCCGAGGAGGGGCGGGAATCCAGATACGCAGTATTTT.

The V call is TRBV12-3 or TRBV12-4, the J call TRBJ2-7; D is unclear. The CDR3 contains 14 residues. Trimming pared 5 bases from V and 6 bases from J, leaving 17 bases between. For the CDR3, the DNA is TGTGCCAGCAGTCCGGACGGCACCTTTCGCGAGCAGTACTTC. This gives the protein CASSPDGTFREQYF.

About this clonotype: No DNA is shown, since the ends of the CDR3 on it are uncertain; the CDR3 is the one TCRdb lists. The rearrangement uses TRBV12-3 or TRBV12-4 and TRBJ2-2; no DNA check was done on the table's D call, TRBD2. The length of the CDR3 is 16 amino acids, counting both ends. CDR3 sequence reads: CASRPSGRTTGELFFF.

The rearrangement links TRBV19 to TRBJ1-2; D is unresolved. Trimming removed 7 bases at V and 5 bases at J, with 14 bases between. The CDR3 extends over 13 amino acids. Germline V lookup: CDR1 LNHDA, CDR2 SQIVND (reference sequence). CDR3 sequence reads: CASISYAGYGYTF. The CDR3 DNA follows: TGTGCCAGTATAAGCTATGCGGGGTATGGCTACACCTTC.

This clonotype was seen a handful of times. The chain recombines TRBV7-8 with TRBJ1-4; 7 nucleotides agree with TRBD1. Losses at the gene ends were 6 bases for V and 8 bases for J; bases not matched to a gene: 3. Per the germline V gene, CDR1 is SGHVS and CDR2 is FQNEAQ. The CDR3 has 12 residues. DNA for the CDR3: TGTGCCAGCAGGCAGGGGGAAGAAAAACTGTTTTTT. This gives the protein CASRQGEEKLFF.

This clonotype appeared many times. This chain joins TRBV29-1 and TRBJ2-5, with 16 bases lining up with TRBD2. Germline trimming cut 7 bases from V and 4 bases from J; bases unmatched to any gene: 12. Germline CDR1 and CDR2: SQVTM and ANQGSEA. The CDR3 covers 17 residues. Here the CDR3 reads CSARRGLAGGLSETQYF. The CDR3 DNA reads TGCAGCGCCCGGAGGGGACTAGCGGGAGGGCTTTCAGAGACCCAGTACTTC.

The rearrangement links TRBV6-5 to TRBJ2-1; the D gene is possibly TRBD1 (6 bases). The germline V gene encodes CDR1 MNHEY and CDR2 SVGAGI. Trimming left V 2 bases short and J 7 bases short, with 12 bases between. This CDR3 spans 14 amino acids. CDR3 bases: TGTGCCAGCAGTTACGGATGGGGGCGTAATGAGCAGTTCTTC. Translating gives CASSYGWGRNEQFF.

J is TRBJ2-7 and V is TRBV12-3 or TRBV12-4; no clear D. The CDR3 has 13 residues. V dropped 6 bases and J dropped 5 bases, with 14 bases sitting between them. CDR3 protein: CASSPVGANEQYF. The CDR3 nucleotides read TGTGCCAGCAGCCCTGTCGGTGCTAACGAGCAGTACTTC.

This sequence joins TRBV7-9 and TRBJ2-1; D may be TRBD2 (7 bases). With 5 bases removed from V and 2 bases from J, the gap between germline ends came to 16 bases. CDR3 length: 16 amino acids. CDR1 and CDR2 (germline): SEHNR, FQNEAQ (reference sequence). The CDR3 reads CASSIEGGGPYNEQFF. The CDR3 nucleotides are TGTGCCAGCAGCATCGAGGGAGGGGGGCCCTACAATGAGCAGTTCTTC.

This clonotype showed up just a few times. CDR3 nucleotides: TGTGCCAGCAGCGACCGGACAGGGTGGCTCACCGGGGAGCTGTTTTTT. The encoded protein is CASSDRTGWLTGELFF. The chain recombines TRBV5-6 with TRBJ2-2, with TRBD1 identical over 8 bases. Germline V gives CDR1 SGHDT, CDR2 YYEEEE. V was pared by 4 bases and J by 4 bases, with 9 bases of the junction left unmatched. The CDR3 runs 16 residues.

This chain uses TRBV3-1 with TRBJ2-5; D might be TRBD2 (5 bases). Germline CDR1 is LGHDT and CDR2 is YNNKEL (reference sequence). The V and J ends lost 0 bases and 7 bases respectively, with 9 bases between them. This CDR3 is built from 13 residues. CDR3 sequence: CASSQDYEGTQYF. In nucleotides, the CDR3 is TGTGCCAGCAGCCAAGACTATGAGGGGACCCAGTACTTC.

For the CDR3, the DNA is TGTGCCAGCAGCTTTGGTGGGGACGAAGAGACCCAGTACTTC. Translated, it gives CASSFGGDEETQYF. This chain connects TRBV7-9 to TRBJ2-5; D may be TRBD1 or TRBD2 (5 bases each). Germline V lookup: CDR1 SEHNR, CDR2 FQNEAQ (reference sequence). There are 14 residues in the CDR3. Trimming shortened V by 3 bases and J by 3 bases, and 11 bases separated the two germline ends.

This chain links TRBV27 with TRBJ2-1; D may match TRBD1 or TRBD2 (5 bases each). The germline V gene has CDR1 MNHEY and CDR2 SMNVEV (reference sequence). CDR3 size: 13 residues. Trimming left V 2 bases short and J 8 bases short, with 10 bases between. The CDR3: CASSLVEGYEQFF. DNA for the CDR3: TGTGCCAGCAGTTTAGTAGAGGGGTATGAGCAGTTCTTC.

J is TRBJ1-6 and V is TRBV7-3, with a weak D call TRBD1 (5 bases). Germline loops: CDR1 SGHTA, CDR2 FQGTGA. This CDR3 contains 13 residues. Trimming stripped 4 bases from V and 10 bases from J, with 11 bases between. The CDR3 loop is CASSSLGGSPLHF. CDR3 coding DNA: TGTGCCAGCAGCTCCTTGGGGGGATCACCCCTCCACTTT.

The J gene is TRBJ1-5, the V gene TRBV6-5, with D maybe TRBD1 (6 bases). This CDR3 region has 15 residues. Germline CDR1 and CDR2: MNHEY and SVGAGI. The germline V and J ends were trimmed by 7 bases and 0 bases, with 13 bases remaining between them. DNA of the CDR3: TGTGCCAGCAATTTCCCAGGGGATAGCAATCAGCCCCAGCATTTT. Translation: CASNFPGDSNQPQHF.

This clonotype has a handful of counts. This chain links TRBV12-3 or TRBV12-4 with TRBJ1-1; the match to TRBD1 covers 7 bases. J lost 4 bases, V lost 6 bases, and 8 bases had no gene match. The CDR3 has 14 amino acids. The CDR3 loop is CASRDDREGTEAFF. Written as DNA, the CDR3 is TGTGCCAGCAGAGACGACAGGGAAGGCACTGAAGCTTTCTTT.

In this sample, this clonotype turned up a few times. The J gene is TRBJ2-7, the V gene TRBV7-6; D uncertain. Trimming left V 2 bases short and J 2 bases short, with 16 bases between. The CDR3 runs to 16 residues. CDR1 is SGHVS, CDR2 FNYEAQ, per germline. The DNA of the CDR3 is TGTGCCAGCAGCTTAACGGCCAGCTCTTCTCCCTACGAGCAGTACTTC. Residues: CASSLTASSSPYEQYF.

CDR3 in amino acids: CASRRTSGHSYNEQFF. The CDR3 region has the DNA TGTGCCAGTCGCCGGACTAGCGGGCACTCCTACAATGAGCAGTTCTTC. The chain recombines TRBV6-1 with TRBJ2-1; 11 nucleotides line up with TRBD2. V lost 9 bases to trimming and J lost 0 bases; unmatched junction nucleotides: 7. Germline loops: CDR1 MNHNS, CDR2 SASEGT. This CDR3 is built from 16 residues.

The chain recombines TRBV19 with TRBJ2-3; 7 nucleotides match TRBD1. V was clipped by 6 bases and J by 0 bases; unmatched bases: 3. The germline V gene has CDR1 LNHDA and CDR2 SQIVND (reference sequence). The CDR3 length is 14 residues. The CDR3 is CASRIQGSTDTQYF. The CDR3 nucleotides are TGTGCCAGTAGGATACAGGGGAGCACAGATACGCAGTATTTT.

The gene calls are TRBV11-3 and TRBJ2-5, with D perhaps TRBD2 (6 bases). CDR1 and CDR2 (germline): SGHNT, YENEEA. Between the trimmed V and J ends, which lost 0 bases and 4 bases, there was a span of 15 bases. The CDR3 totals 16 residues. Here the CDR3 DNA reads TGTGCCAGCAGCTTAGAATGGGCGGGATCCCCAGAGACCCAGTACTTC. Its translation is CASSLEWAGSPETQYF. Full variable domain (outside the CDR3, taken from reference TRBV11-3 and TRBJ2-5): EAGVVQSPRYKIIEKKQPVAFWCNPISGHNTLYWYLQNLGQGPELLIRYENEEAVDDSQLPKDRFSAERLKGVDSTLKIQPAELGDSAVYLCASSLEWAGSPETQYFGPGTRLLVL.

This clonotype has only a few counts. This chain connects TRBV6-1 to TRBJ2-7, with 8 bases lining up with TRBD1. This CDR3 has 13 amino acids. Trimming cost V 7 bases and J 2 bases; bases outside gene matches: 4. Germline assignment: CDR1 MNHNS and CDR2 SASEGT. The chain's CDR3 is CASTTGVAYEQYF. CDR3 nucleotide sequence: TGTGCCAGCACGACAGGGGTTGCCTACGAGCAGTACTTC.

The chain carries TRBV10-2 and TRBJ2-5; D is unresolved. The CDR3 runs 12 residues. Per germline, CDR1 WSHSY and CDR2 SAAADI. V lost 8 bases, J lost 4 bases, and 11 bases lay in between. The CDR3 spells CASGSLGETQYF. In DNA form, the CDR3 reads TGCGCCAGCGGTTCCTTAGGAGAGACCCAGTACTTC.

This clonotype was detected a few times. J is TRBJ2-1 and V is TRBV11-3; the D gene is possibly TRBD2 (5 bases). This CDR3 contains 13 residues. Looked up from germline, CDR1 is SGHNT and CDR2 is YENEEA. V was shortened by 5 bases and J by 9 bases, with 14 bases between the two germline ends. The DNA of the CDR3 is TGTGCCAGCAGCACAAACGGGGTTGGTGAGCAGTTCTTC. It codes for CASSTNGVGEQFF.